What follows are 3 T cell receptor beta chains derived from one specimen sequenced in a study of T-cell memory formation after mild COVID-19. TCRdb reanalysed the 5' RACE reads using MiXCR and keeps one entry per CDR3 protein. The data hold 120,000 to 150,000 distinct CDR3 sequences, with approximately 6% observed a single time. The sequenced sample was PBMCs or a T cell subset sorted from them (not recorded which). The source is an adult woman who had mild COVID-19 (a few samples of this study predate the infection). Cell type and time point are not known.

This chain uses TRBV3-1 with TRBJ1-6; D remains ambiguous. V gave up 1 base and J gave up 5 bases, with 9 bases separating them. The CDR3 is 15 amino acids. CDR1 is LGHDT, CDR2 YNNKEL, per germline (reference sequence). This CDR3 is CASSQGWVNNSPLHF. Here the CDR3 DNA reads TGTGCCAGCAGCCAAGGCTGGGTTAATAATTCACCCCTCCACTTT.

This clonotype was counted many times. The rearrangement uses TRBV29-1 and TRBJ1-1, with D perhaps matching TRBD1 (5 bases). The CDR3 has 12 amino acids. Germline loops: CDR1 SQVTM, CDR2 ANQGSEA. V gave up 6 bases and J gave up 8 bases, with 16 bases separating them. The DNA for the CDR3 is TGCAGCGTCATAACACGCAGGGTGGAAGCTTTCTTT. Its protein product is CSVITRRVEAFF. Together with reference TRBV29-1 and TRBJ1-1, the CDR3 gives the full variable domain: SAVISQKPSRDICQRGTSLTIQCQVDSQVTMMFWYRQQPGQSLTLIATANQGSEATYESGFVIDKFPISRPNLTFSTLTVSNMSPEDSSIYLCSVITRRVEAFFGQGTRLTVV.

In its sample, this clonotype was seen many times. This chain connects TRBV30 to TRBJ2-3, with 7 bases lining up with TRBD2. The CDR3 is made up of 15 amino acids. From germline, CDR1 is GTSNPN and CDR2 SVGIG (reference sequence). V lost 1 base, J lost 1 base, and 5 bases stayed unmatched. CDR3 sequence reads: CAWSAQLAGTDTQYF. In DNA, the CDR3 is TGTGCCTGGAGTGCCCAGCTAGCGGGCACAGATACGCAGTATTTT.